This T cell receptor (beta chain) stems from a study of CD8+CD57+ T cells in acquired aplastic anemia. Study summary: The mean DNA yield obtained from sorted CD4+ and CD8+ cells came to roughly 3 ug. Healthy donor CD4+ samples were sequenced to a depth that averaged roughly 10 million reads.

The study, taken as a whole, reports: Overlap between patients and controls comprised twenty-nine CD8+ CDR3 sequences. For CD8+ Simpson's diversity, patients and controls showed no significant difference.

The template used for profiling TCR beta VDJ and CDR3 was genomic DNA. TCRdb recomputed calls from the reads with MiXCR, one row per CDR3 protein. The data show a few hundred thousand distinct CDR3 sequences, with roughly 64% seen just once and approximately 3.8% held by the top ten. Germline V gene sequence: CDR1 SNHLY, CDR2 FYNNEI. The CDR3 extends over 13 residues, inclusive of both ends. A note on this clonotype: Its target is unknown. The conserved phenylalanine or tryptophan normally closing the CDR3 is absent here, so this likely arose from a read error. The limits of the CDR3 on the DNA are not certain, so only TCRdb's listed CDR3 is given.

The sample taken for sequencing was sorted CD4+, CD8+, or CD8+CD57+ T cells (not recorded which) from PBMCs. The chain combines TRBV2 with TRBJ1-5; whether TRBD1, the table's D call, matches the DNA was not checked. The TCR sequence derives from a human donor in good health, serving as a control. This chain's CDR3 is CASSVGADHTGQL.